Presented here are 15 T cell receptor beta chains from one specimen sequenced in a study of blood T cell repertoires in COVID-19. Only in-frame clones appear in the TCRdb table, and some are missing; sequencing was by immunoSEQ multiplex PCR. The sample yields roughly 170,000 clones, under 90% seen once. The sample was peripheral blood. Receptors originate from a human donor in a cohort sampled during active COVID-19.

The CDR3 sequence is CASSTPGGFGNTIYF. The CDR3 DNA reads as TGTGCCAGCAGCACCCCCGGGGGGTTTGGAAACACCATATATTTT. The chain combines TRBV13 with TRBJ1-3; perhaps TRBD1 as D (5 bases). The V and J ends lost 5 bases and 3 bases respectively, with 14 bases between them. The CDR3 spans 15 residues. Germline CDR1 PRHDT, CDR2 FYEKMQ (reference sequence).

The CDR3 nucleotides read TGTGCCAGTAGTATAGCAGGGGGCGGCTATGGCTACACCTTC. Translation: CASSIAGGGYGYTF. This chain uses TRBV19 with TRBJ1-2; TRBD1 matches at 8 bases. There are 14 residues in the CDR3. The germline V gene has CDR1 LNHDA and CDR2 SQIVND (reference sequence). The J segment lost 4 bases and the V segment lost 1 base, leaving 2 bases of the junction unmatched.

This chain uses TRBV7-3 with TRBJ2-2, with D tentatively TRBD1 (5 bases). From germline, CDR1 is SGHTA and CDR2 FQGTGA. The V end lost 0 bases, the J end lost 0 bases, and 8 bases lay between the germline ends. This CDR3 spans 16 amino acids. As DNA, the CDR3 is TGTGCCAGCAGCTTAACTCGGACATCGAACACCGGGGAGCTGTTTTTT. This sequence encodes CASSLTRTSNTGELFF.

This chain connects TRBV15 to TRBJ1-2; D is unresolved. Germline V gene lookup returns CDR1 LNHNV and CDR2 YYDKDF (reference sequence). The CDR3 runs 14 residues. V was cut by 1 base and J by 6 bases, with 12 bases left in between. The CDR3 here is CATSRVRVVDGYTF. As DNA, the CDR3 is TGTGCCACCAGCAGAGTACGCGTAGTGGATGGCTACACCTTC.

The chain carries TRBV6-6 and TRBJ2-2; the D gene is possibly TRBD1 (6 bases). Germline V lookup: CDR1 MNHNY, CDR2 SVGAGI (reference sequence). The length of the CDR3 is 14 residues. V was cut by 7 bases and J by 1 base, with 10 bases left in between. The CDR3 here is CASIKGVNTGELFF. The CDR3 DNA reads TGTGCCAGCATTAAGGGGGTGAACACCGGGGAGCTGTTTTTT.

The chain combines TRBV7-2 with TRBJ2-1, with TRBD2 identical over 9 bases. After removal of 8 bases from V and 10 bases from J, the junction contained 15 bases not matched to a gene. The germline CDR1 and CDR2 sequences are SGHTA and FQGNSA. The CDR3 totals 15 residues. This CDR3 is CASGLWASGAGEQFF. DNA of the CDR3: TGTGCCAGCGGGCTTTGGGCTAGCGGGGCAGGAGAGCAGTTCTTC. Full variable domain (rest looked up from reference TRBV7-2 and TRBJ2-1): GAGVSQSPSNKVTEKGKDVELRCDPISGHTALYWYRQSLGQGLEFLIYFQGNSAPDKSGLPSDRFSAERTGGSVSTLTIQRTQQEDSAVYLCASGLWASGAGEQFFGPGTRLTVL.

V and J are TRBV3-1 (or the pseudogene TRBV3-2) and TRBJ1-2; a possible D gene is TRBD1 (6 bases). V lost 4 bases to trimming and J lost 2 bases, with 20 bases between them. The length of the CDR3 is 17 residues. The germline gives CDR1 LGHDT, CDR2 YNNKEL (reference sequence). For the CDR3, the DNA is TGTGCCAGCAGCCGAAAGACAGGAGCCCCACGGAACTATGGCTACACCTTC. Translated: CASSRKTGAPRNYGYTF.

The rearrangement uses TRBV6-1 and TRBJ1-5; D is unresolved. Trimming cost V 1 base and J 6 bases, with 10 bases left between them. The germline CDR1 and CDR2 sequences are MNHNS and SASEGT. The CDR3 contains 14 residues. The CDR3: CASSEGGGSQPQHF. The CDR3 nucleotides are TGTGCCAGCAGTGAAGGCGGAGGGAGTCAGCCCCAGCATTTT.

The rearrangement joins TRBV4-1 to TRBJ1-1; TRBD1 aligns across 8 bases. This CDR3 is 19 amino acids long. CDR1 and CDR2 (germline): MGHRA, YSYEKL. The V segment lost 1 base and the J segment 0 bases; nucleotides outside the gene matches: 13. The CDR3, as DNA: TGCGCCAGCAGCCAAGCCCCACTCGACAGGGGCAAGATGAACACTGAAGCTTTCTTT. This gives the protein CASSQAPLDRGKMNTEAFF.

The CDR3 here is CASSPPGGRETQYF. In DNA, the CDR3 is TGTGCCAGCTCACCACCGGGAGGGAGGGAGACCCAGTACTTC. The chain joins TRBV18 to TRBJ2-5, with 7 bases identical to TRBD2. The CDR3 spans 14 residues. Germline CDR1 reads KGHSH; CDR2 reads LQKENI. J was trimmed by 5 bases and V by 0 bases; bases with no gene match: 3.

The V and J genes are TRBV5-6 and TRBJ1-4; D not resolved. V was trimmed by 6 bases and J by 5 bases, leaving 14 bases between them. In germline, CDR1 is SGHDT, CDR2 YYEEEE. This CDR3 is 14 amino acids long. The DNA of the CDR3 is TGTGCCAGCACCCGGAGAGGGATGAATGAAAAACTGTTTTTT. Translating it yields CASTRRGMNEKLFF. Supplemented by reference TRBV5-6 and TRBJ1-4, the full variable domain reads DAGVTQSPTHLIKTRGQQVTLRCSPKSGHDTVSWYQQALGQGPQFIFQYYEEEERQRGNFPDRFSGHQFPNYSSELNVNALLLGDSALYLCASTRRGMNEKLFFGSGTQLSVL.

The chain has TRBV9 and TRBJ2-1, with D unresolved. The CDR3 contains 13 residues. In germline, CDR1 is SGDLS, CDR2 YYNGEE. The germline V and J ends were trimmed by 0 bases and 10 bases, with 11 bases remaining between them. CDR3 sequence reads: CASSVVGQTEQFF. The CDR3 region has the DNA TGTGCCAGCAGCGTAGTCGGCCAGACAGAGCAGTTCTTC.

This clone has a handful of counts. This chain joins TRBV30 and TRBJ2-3; TRBD1 aligns across 9 bases. This CDR3 region has 15 residues. Germline values: CDR1 GTSNPN, CDR2 SVGIG (reference sequence). With 2 bases clipped from V and 6 bases from J, the junction kept 9 bases outside the gene matches. This CDR3 reads CAWSSPQGASDTQYF. CDR3 nucleotides: TGTGCCTGGAGTTCGCCACAGGGGGCATCGGATACGCAGTATTTT.

The V call is TRBV11-2, the J call TRBJ1-1; 12 nucleotides agree with TRBD1. With 7 bases clipped from V and 5 bases from J, the junction kept 8 bases outside the gene matches. CDR1 and CDR2 (germline): SGHAT, FQNNGV. The CDR3 spans 15 residues. The CDR3 spells CASTSGTGGNTEAFF. DNA of the CDR3: TGTGCCAGCACCTCCGGGACAGGGGGCAATACTGAAGCTTTCTTT.

The CDR3 nucleotides read TGTGCCAGCAGCGGGCAGAGCGGGCATAACACCGGGGAGCTGTTTTTT. It yields the protein CASSGQSGHNTGELFF. The chain joins TRBV9 to TRBJ2-2, with D possibly TRBD2 on 6 matching bases. This CDR3 contains 16 residues. CDR1 is SGDLS, CDR2 YYNGEE, per germline. The V end was cut by 3 bases, the J end by 2 bases, with 14 bases between.